The rows below give T cell receptor beta chains drawn from one sample of a study of blood T cell repertoires in COVID-19. TCRdb's table, derived via immunoSEQ multiplex PCR, lists solely in-frame clones and lacks some. The data hold over 250,000 clones, with 90% observed a single time. Source material: PBMCs or T cells enriched from blood (not recorded which). These receptors were collected from a young woman who had recovered from COVID-19. Each CDR3 is given with its conserved first and last residue. A D gene is named only where the DNA matches it firmly.

j_call	d_call	v_call	cdr3_aa
TRBJ2-2	TRBD2	TRBV5-1	CASSLGAGVDTGELFF
TRBJ2-4	TRBD2	TRBV30	CACTIAGFSDIQYF
TRBJ1-1	.	TRBV5-1	CASNRRGGRGNTEAFF
TRBJ2-3	.	TRBV10-1	CASSPVQTDTQYF
TRBJ2-3	.	TRBV5-1	CASSLARGLGVTDTQYF
TRBJ2-1	.	TRBV4-1	CASSQEQGTYNEQFF
TRBJ2-1	.	TRBV19	CASSMTQGLGKRERYNEQFF
TRBJ1-2	TRBD1	TRBV7-2	CASSLLPGQGAVYGYTF
TRBJ2-7	.	TRBV21-1	CASCFLDRESHEQYF
TRBJ1-1	TRBD1	TRBV4-1	CASSQVLGQGLNTEAFF
TRBJ2-5	.	TRBV11-1	CASSLNSGVETQYF
TRBJ2-1	.	TRBV28	CASSPYNEQFF
TRBJ2-3	TRBD2	TRBV3-1/TRBV3-2	CASSQGLAGGGTDTQYF
TRBJ1-1	TRBD1	TRBV7-3	CASSPTGGSVLLNTEAFF
TRBJ2-1	.	TRBV5-1	CASGRTSLHEQFF
TRBJ2-5	TRBD1	TRBV2	CASSPSGQGETQYF
TRBJ1-3	.	TRBV2	CASSVSFTGNTIYF
TRBJ1-4	.	TRBV4-3	CASSQGLVISTNEKLFF
TRBJ2-3	TRBD1	TRBV4-3	CASSQGLATGSTDTQYF
TRBJ1-5	TRBD1	TRBV4-3	CASSQDLGRDRGPQPQHF
TRBJ2-7	.	TRBV6-5	CASSIIGGSSYEQYF
TRBJ1-2	TRBD1	TRBV29-1	CSVEDRQGLRSYGYTF
TRBJ2-7	.	TRBV3-1/TRBV3-2	CASSYQSGPVGEQYF
TRBJ2-7	TRBD1	TRBV6-5	CASSYRDRRYEQYF
TRBJ1-1	TRBD1	TRBV5-6	CASSLVYRDRENTEAFF
TRBJ2-1	.	TRBV27	CASSFGLGRTYNEQFF
TRBJ2-1	TRBD1	TRBV7-2	CASTLTGDRVREQFF
TRBJ1-5	TRBD1	TRBV19	CASSIERRQGAVQPQHF
TRBJ2-7	.	TRBV7-3	CASSLISPGVAGEQYF
TRBJ2-7	TRBD2	TRBV7-9	CASSSGEGTDEQYF
TRBJ1-4	TRBD1	TRBV5-1	CASSSGQGNEKLFF
TRBJ2-1	TRBD1	TRBV18	CASSPPSRGRSMNEQFF
TRBJ2-1	TRBD2	TRBV19	CASSIGWGGSSYNEQFF
TRBJ2-7	.	TRBV12-3/TRBV12-4	CASIWGEEQYF
TRBJ1-1	TRBD1	TRBV12-3/TRBV12-4	CASSDRGNTEAFF
TRBJ2-5	.	TRBV5-1	CASSVPQGLQETQYF
TRBJ1-6	.	TRBV30	CAWSEQGSYNSPLHF
TRBJ1-1	.	TRBV6-1	CASSENPPGHKNTEAFF
TRBJ2-2	.	TRBV6-6	CASSIAGYNTGELFF
TRBJ2-6	.	TRBV27	CASSPSGGLFSGANVLTF
TRBJ2-7	.	TRBV16	CASSQAHSYEQYF
TRBJ2-5	.	TRBV7-7	CASSPATRALETQYF
TRBJ1-2	TRBD1	TRBV30	CAWEPSGQNPYGYTF
TRBJ2-1	TRBD2	TRBV29-1	CSVESGRSNEQFF
TRBJ2-7	.	TRBV6-2/TRBV6-3	CASSVQGSSYEQYF